Listed below are T cell receptor beta chains from one sample, sequenced in a study of T cell responses to AZD1222 COVID-19 vaccine. Data came from immunoSEQ multiplex PCR; TCRdb stores just in-frame clones and leaves some out. Among about 160,000 clones listed, 88% were seen once. Specimen: peripheral blood, collected 28 days after the second AZD1222 dose. All receptors derive from an adult who received the AZD1222 COVID-19 vaccine. Both conserved end residues are part of each CDR3. Each record gives: J gene, D gene, V gene, clone size, CDR3 DNA, CDR3 protein. The D gene is left open where the match is weak. Clone size is stated in some rows and not others, as once, few, many or a class when expanded.

TRBJ1-2	-	TRBV5-8	-	TGTGCCAGCAGCTTGGGAGGTTATGGCTACACCTTC	CASSLGGYGYTF
TRBJ1-1	-	TRBV6-5	-	TGTGCCAGCAGAGGGGGAGGGACTGAAGCTTTCTTT	CASRGGGTEAFF
TRBJ1-6	-	TRBV20-1	-	TGCAGTGCACCTTCGGAGGGACCCCTCCACTTT	CSAPSEGPLHF
TRBJ1-2	-	TRBV18	-	TGTGCCAGCTCACCATCTCAAGATAACTATGGCTACACCTTC	CASSPSQDNYGYTF
TRBJ1-4	-	TRBV5-6	-	TGTGCCAGCAGCCCCTCCCTTGCAACTAATGAAAAACTGTTTTTT	CASSPSLATNEKLFF
TRBJ1-5	TRBD1	TRBV4-1	-	TGCGCCAGCAGCCAGATTTCCGGGACAGGGACCTATGGGGCCCAGCATTTT	CASSQISGTGTYGAQHF
TRBJ1-2	-	TRBV29-1	-	TGCAGCGTTGCCGGGACGGCAACTAACTATGGCTACACCTTC	CSVAGTATNYGYTF
TRBJ2-7	TRBD2	TRBV5-4	-	TGTGCCAGCAGCCCTCAGCGGGGGGGCCAAGACGAGCAGTACTTC	CASSPQRGGQDEQYF
TRBJ1-5	-	TRBV6-5	few	TGTGCCAGCACGTCAGGGGAAGAAAGCAATCAGCCCCAGCATTTT	CASTSGEESNQPQHF
TRBJ2-2	TRBD1	TRBV18	-	TGTGCCAGCTCCCGGGACAGGATTAACACCGGGGAGCTGTTTTTT	CASSRDRINTGELFF
TRBJ1-4	-	TRBV7-9	-	TGTGCCAGCAGCTTTAGAGGGAATAATGAAAAACTGTTTTTT	CASSFRGNNEKLFF
TRBJ2-1	-	TRBV30	-	TGTGCCTGGAGTCATGGGCTAGCATTAAATGAGCAGTTCTTC	CAWSHGLALNEQFF
TRBJ1-5	TRBD1	TRBV7-8	-	TGTGCCAGCAGCGCCCAGGGGGCCCTGATTCAGCCCCAGCATTTT	CASSAQGALIQPQHF
TRBJ1-1	-	TRBV5-6	many	TGTGCCAGCAGCTTGGTGCAGGGTGAAGCTTTCTTT	CASSLVQGEAFF
TRBJ2-3	-	TRBV11-2	-	TGTGCCAGCAAGGTTACGGCAGATACGCAGTATTTT	CASKVTADTQYF
TRBJ1-2	TRBD1	TRBV5-8	once	TGTGCCAGCAGCAAGGACAGGCGAGCTAACTATGGCTACACCTTC	CASSKDRRANYGYTF
TRBJ2-2	-	TRBV7-9	-	TGTGCCAGCAGCTTGGTGGGACTTACCGGGGAGCTGTTTTTT	CASSLVGLTGELFF
TRBJ1-5	TRBD1	TRBV19	-	TGTGCCAGTAGTATTCGGACAGGGTTCGATCAGCCCCAGCATTTT	CASSIRTGFDQPQHF
TRBJ1-2	-	TRBV6-5	-	TGTGCCAGCAGCTATACGATTCAGGGCTTGGGGGGCTACACCTTC	CASSYTIQGLGGYTF
TRBJ2-3	-	TRBV9	-	TGTGCCAGCAGCGGGAGCACAGATACGCAGTATTTT	CASSGSTDTQYF
TRBJ2-2	-	TRBV5-1	-	TGCGCCAGCAGCGCCTCGAACACCGGGGAGCTGTTTTTT	CASSASNTGELFF
TRBJ1-5	-	TRBV29-1	-	TGCAGCGCCGGGTCCGGACTAGGCGATCAGCCCCAGCATTTT	CSAGSGLGDQPQHF
TRBJ1-2	-	TRBV3-1/TRBV3-2	-	TGTGCCAGCAGCCCAACTAGGGGGAGTGGCTACACCTTC	CASSPTRGSGYTF
TRBJ2-7	-	TRBV6-5	-	TGTGCCAGCAGTTACGATTCGGTAACCTACGAGCAGTACTTC	CASSYDSVTYEQYF
TRBJ2-6	TRBD1	TRBV19	-	TGTGCCAGTAGTATACTCCGGCCAGGGGGACATTCTGGGGCCAACGTCCTGACTTTC	CASSILRPGGHSGANVLTF
TRBJ2-2	-	TRBV21-1	-	TGTGCCAGCAGCAAAGCCAGCGACGCTTCTGACGGGGAGCTGTTTTTT	CASSKASDASDGELFF
TRBJ1-1	-	TRBV6-5	few	TGTGCCAGCGGAGCAGGGGTGTTAGCTTTCTTT	CASGAGVLAFF
TRBJ1-1	TRBD1	TRBV6-6	-	TGTGCCAGCAGTCAGGACAGGGGATCATTTCGGAATACTGAAGCTTTCTTT	CASSQDRGSFRNTEAFF
TRBJ2-3	-	TRBV27	-	TGTGCCAGCAGTTTATCGTGGGTGGTCCGAGATACGCAGTATTTT	CASSLSWVVRDTQYF
TRBJ2-3	-	TRBV5-6	-	TGTGCCAGCAGCTTGGGAGCTGCGGATACGCAGTATTTT	CASSLGAADTQYF
TRBJ2-3	-	TRBV6-4	once	TGTGCCAGCAGCCGATTGGGAATTGGGGACACAGATACGCAGTATTTT	CASSRLGIGDTDTQYF
TRBJ2-1	-	TRBV6-4	-	TGTGCCAGCAGTCCGGCCCTCGGGGATGAGCAGTTCTTC	CASSPALGDEQFF
TRBJ1-5	-	TRBV10-3	medium-sized	TGTGCCGTAAACGGGGCAGGGGACGGGATGCCCCAGCATTTT	CAVNGAGDGMPQHF
TRBJ1-5	-	TRBV7-9	-	TGTGCCAGCAGCTTGGGTGGGCGACGAGCCCAGCATTTT	CASSLGGRRAQHF
TRBJ1-2	-	TRBV6-5	-	TGTGCCATCCAGAATCCTACTACGAGGGAGTATGGCTACACCTTC	CAIQNPTTREYGYTF
TRBJ1-1	-	TRBV7-2	-	TGTGCCAGCAGCTTAGCTGGTCAGGCCCCTGAAGCTTTCTTT	CASSLAGQAPEAFF
TRBJ2-5	-	TRBV10-3	-	TGTGCCATCAGTGAGTCGAGAGGGACGGAGACCCAGTACTTC	CAISESRGTETQYF
TRBJ1-4	TRBD1	TRBV9	-	TGTGCCAGCAGTAGTCAGGGGGCTGGGGAAAAACTGTTTTTT	CASSSQGAGEKLFF
TRBJ1-5	-	TRBV9	-	TGTGCCAGCAGCGTAGCTCCGTCCGAAGCCCAGCCCCAGCATTTT	CASSVAPSEAQPQHF
TRBJ1-1	TRBD1	TRBV2	-	TGTGCCACCCGGGACAGCATGAACACTGAAGCTTTCTTT	CATRDSMNTEAFF
TRBJ1-1	-	TRBV29-1	once	TGCAGCGTTGTTGTGGGGGCGCACACTGAAGCTTTCTTT	CSVVVGAHTEAFF
TRBJ1-1	-	TRBV30	-	TGTGCCTGGAGGCACCGTGGGGAAGCTTTCTTT	CAWRHRGEAFF
TRBJ1-6	-	TRBV5-1	-	TGCGCCAGCAGCCCGGGGGGGGACGGCTCACCCCTCCACTTT	CASSPGGDGSPLHF
TRBJ1-1	-	TRBV5-6	-	TGTGCCAGCAGTAATTGGGGGGCTGAAGCTTTCTTT	CASSNWGAEAFF
TRBJ1-2	-	TRBV30	-	TGTGCCTTACAGCGGGCGGCCTGGGAGGGGGGCTACACCTTC	CALQRAAWEGGYTF
TRBJ2-6	TRBD1	TRBV3-1/TRBV3-2	-	TGTGCCAGCAGCCAAGTGGACAGGCCCTCTGGGGCCAACGTCCTGACTTTC	CASSQVDRPSGANVLTF
TRBJ2-7	TRBD2	TRBV5-1	-	TGCGCCAGCAGCTTGGACGCGGGGGATGCCTACGAGCAGTACTTC	CASSLDAGDAYEQYF
TRBJ1-4	TRBD1	TRBV6-5	-	TGTGCCAGCAGGATAGGGACAGGGGATGAAAAACTGTTTTTT	CASRIGTGDEKLFF
TRBJ2-1	TRBD2	TRBV18	few	TGTGCCAGCTCACCAATGCGGGGGGGGCAAAATGAGCAGTTCTTC	CASSPMRGGQNEQFF
TRBJ1-2	-	TRBV3-1/TRBV3-2	once	TGTGCCAGCAGCCGTACCAACAGCGTCGGTGGCTACACCTTC	CASSRTNSVGGYTF
TRBJ1-6	-	TRBV5-1	-	TGCGCCAGCAGCCCGGACGTGACCCCCTCGGCACCCCTCCACTTT	CASSPDVTPSAPLHF
TRBJ1-1	-	TRBV6-2/TRBV6-3	-	TGTGCCAGCAGTTACGCGATAACTGAAGCTTTCTTT	CASSYAITEAFF
TRBJ2-1	-	TRBV5-1	-	TGCGCCAGCAGCTTCGCGTCCTCCGGGAATGAGCAGTTCTTC	CASSFASSGNEQFF
TRBJ1-3	-	TRBV30	few	TGTGCCTGGACCTCTGGAAACACCATATATTTT	CAWTSGNTIYF